This T cell receptor (beta chain) came from a study of T cell responses to AZD1222 COVID-19 vaccine. General study findings and limits: Unmutated variant regions reportedly attract nearly half of all spike-specific TCRs.

CDR1 and CDR2 from the germline V gene are SGHNT and YYREEE (reference sequence). The ends were cut back, 1 base at V and 3 bases at J, with 7 bases in the middle. The CDR3 contains 13 residues. On this clone: The antigen is unknown.

TCRdb's copy holds only in-frame clones and misses some; the assay was immunoSEQ multiplex PCR. The sample shows 75,000 to 90,000 clones, 75% to 90% of them seen only once. The origin of this receptor is an adult who received the AZD1222 COVID-19 vaccine. The chain couples TRBV5-4 to TRBJ2-5; D is perhaps TRBD1 (5 bases). The sample was peripheral blood, taken 28 days after the second AZD1222 dose. The CDR3 sequence: CASSLKGEETQYF. CDR3 nucleotides: TGTGCCAGCAGCTTGAAAGGGGAAGAGACCCAGTACTTC.